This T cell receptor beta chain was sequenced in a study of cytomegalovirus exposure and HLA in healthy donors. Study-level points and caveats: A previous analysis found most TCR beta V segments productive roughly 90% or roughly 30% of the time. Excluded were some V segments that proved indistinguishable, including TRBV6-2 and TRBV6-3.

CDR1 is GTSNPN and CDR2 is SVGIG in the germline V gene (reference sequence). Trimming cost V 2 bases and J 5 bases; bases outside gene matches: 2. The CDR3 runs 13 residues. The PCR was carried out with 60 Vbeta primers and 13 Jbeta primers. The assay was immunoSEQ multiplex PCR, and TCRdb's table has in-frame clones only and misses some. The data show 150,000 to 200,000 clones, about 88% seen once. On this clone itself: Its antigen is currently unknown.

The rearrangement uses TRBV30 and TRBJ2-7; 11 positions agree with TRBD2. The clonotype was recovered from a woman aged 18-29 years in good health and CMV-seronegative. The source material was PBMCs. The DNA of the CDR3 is TGTGCCTGGAGTCTAGCGGGAGGTAACGAGCAGTACTTC. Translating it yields CAWSLAGGNEQYF.